Below are 5 T cell receptor beta chains sequenced from a single sample in a study of blood T cells in healthy people across ages. Primers used in a second PCR of about 6 to 12 cycles were a sample-barcoded 5' primer and a J-beta primer mix. Each CDR3 protein is one row after TCRdb ran MiXCR on the 5' RACE reads. The table shows approximately 1.5 million distinct CDR3 sequences, with 34% occurring only once. Sequenced: blood. These receptor sequences come from a young woman in good health.

This clonotype was detected a few times. The rearrangement uses TRBV30 and TRBJ2-5, with TRBD1 matching 7 bases. The CDR3 contains 15 residues. V gave up 6 bases and J gave up 1 base; unmatched junction bases: 11. Germline V gives CDR1 GTSNPN, CDR2 SVGIG (reference sequence). The CDR3 DNA is TGTGCCTGTGACCTCTTGGGACAGCCCCAAGAGACCCAGTACTTC. Its protein product is CACDLLGQPQETQYF.

The chain couples TRBV12-3 or TRBV12-4 to TRBJ2-7, with 9 positions matching TRBD1. V shed 2 bases and J 0 bases; nucleotides not matched to a gene: 5. This CDR3 is 16 amino acids long. The CDR3 is CASSLRTGEHSYEQYF. The CDR3 DNA sequence: TGTGCCAGCAGTTTAAGGACAGGGGAGCACTCCTACGAGCAGTACTTC.

This sequence joins TRBV30 and TRBJ1-2; TRBD1 matches at 8 bases. The CDR3 runs 19 residues. Germline lookup yields CDR1 GTSNPN and CDR2 SVGIG (reference sequence). The V gene end was trimmed by 7 bases and the J gene end by 2 bases; junction bases not matched to a gene: 24. The CDR3 region is CASRFGVRDRRMANYGYTF. As DNA, the CDR3 is TGTGCCTCGAGATTCGGGGTGAGGGACAGGAGGATGGCGAACTATGGCTACACCTTC.

The chain uses TRBV6-1 and TRBJ1-2; D gene uncertain. V lost 2 bases and J 4 bases, leaving 5 bases between the germline ends. The CDR3 has 12 residues. Germline V gives CDR1 MNHNS, CDR2 SASEGT. The chain's CDR3 is CASSEWTYGYTF. DNA for the CDR3: TGTGCCAGCAGTGAATGGACCTATGGCTACACCTTC.

In its sample, this clonotype was seen many times. The chain couples TRBV29-1 to TRBJ2-5, with no clear D. The germline V gene has CDR1 SQVTM and CDR2 ANQGSEA. The CDR3 is 14 residues long. Trimming removed 6 bases from V and 5 bases from J, with 19 bases in between. This CDR3 is CSVTPEGGAETQYF. As DNA, the CDR3 is TGCAGCGTCACCCCAGAAGGTGGAGCGGAGACCCAGTACTTC. Filled out from reference TRBV29-1 and TRBJ2-5, the complete variable domain reads SAVISQKPSRDICQRGTSLTIQCQVDSQVTMMFWYRQQPGQSLTLIATANQGSEATYESGFVIDKFPISRPNLTFSTLTVSNMSPEDSSIYLCSVTPEGGAETQYFGPGTRLLVL.